This TCR beta chain was observed in a study of blood T cell repertoires in COVID-19. This clone was counted between two and nine times. This table comes from immunoSEQ multiplex PCR, and its TCRdb copy is limited to in-frame clones, with some not included. In the table there are 130,000 or so clones, roughly 80% of which are singletons. This CDR3 has 11 amino acids. Trimming removed 6 bases at V and 8 bases at J, with 10 bases between. The germline gives CDR1 MDHEN, CDR2 SYDVKM. Material for sequencing was PBMCs or T cells enriched from blood (not recorded which). The rearrangement joins TRBV28 to TRBJ1-1; perhaps TRBD1 as D (5 bases). The clonotype originates from a man aged 45-60 years who had recovered from COVID-19. CDR3 in amino acids: CASRGRPEAFF. The CDR3 region has the DNA TGTGCCAGCAGGGGGCGTCCCGAAGCTTTCTTT.